What follows is one T cell receptor (beta chain) and its context. This sample was included in a study of patients and donors after allogeneic stem cell transplantation. TCRdb analysed the RT-PCR reads with MiXCR anew, one entry per CDR3 protein. The sample includes 150,000 to 200,000 distinct CDR3 sequences, less than 45% of them seen just once. CDR1 and CDR2 (germline): KGHDR, SFDVKD. The CDR3 is 13 residues long. The V and J ends lost 9 bases and 1 base respectively, with 11 bases between them. What was sequenced was blood, either unsorted or a sorted T cell fraction (not recorded which). The chain uses TRBV24-1 and TRBJ1-2; D call uncertain. This clonotype was obtained from a human donor who was either an allogeneic HSCT recipient or a stem cell or donor lymphocyte infusion donor (not recorded which). It is not recorded whose cells these are; they may come from a transplant donor. CDR3 in DNA: TGTGCCACCTCTGTATCCCGTAACTATGGCTACACCTTC. Translation: CATSVSRNYGYTF.